The 27 T cell receptor beta chains below were found in one sample sequenced in a study of blood T cell repertoires in COVID-19. Sequenced by immunoSEQ multiplex PCR; TCRdb stores in-frame clones only, minus some. The data show fewer than 200,000 clones, with 81% seen just once and roughly 11% held by the top ten. Sample: peripheral blood. These receptors all stem from a woman in her 40s with COVID-19, enrolled during active disease.

The V and J genes are TRBV19 and TRBJ2-3; D not certain. The V end was cut by 7 bases, the J end by 0 bases, with 8 bases between. Germline-derived CDR1 and CDR2 are LNHDA and SQIVND (reference sequence). This CDR3 is built from 13 residues. This CDR3 reads CASKVASTDTQYF. The DNA of the CDR3 is TGTGCCAGTAAGGTAGCCAGCACAGATACGCAGTATTTT.

With respect to this clone: With a much larger clone just one base away, this may be a read error. This chain connects TRBV30 to TRBJ1-5; D possibly corresponds to TRBD1 (5 bases). Germline V lookup: CDR1 GTSNPN, CDR2 SVGIG (reference sequence). The ends were cut back, 2 bases at V and 2 bases at J, with 10 bases in the middle. The CDR3 runs to 14 residues. In nucleotides, the CDR3 is TGTGCCTGGAGTAAGACAGCCGGCAATCAGCCCCAGCATTTT. Translating it yields CAWSKTAGNQPQHF. The whole variable domain, remainder taken from reference TRBV30 and TRBJ1-5, is SQTIHQWPATLVQPVGSPLSLECTVEGTSNPNLYWYRQAAGRGLQLLFYSVGIGQISSEVPQNLSASRPQDRQFILSSKKLLLSDSGFYLCAWSKTAGNQPQHFGDGTRLSIL.

This clone was seen once. This rearrangement joins TRBV2 to TRBJ1-1; D perhaps matches TRBD1 (6 bases). The CDR3 length is 15 residues. CDR1 is SNHLY, CDR2 FYNNEI, per germline. Trimming took 4 bases from V and 3 from J, leaving 15 bases between them. Here the CDR3 reads CASSGGGRSDTEAFF. As DNA, the CDR3 is TGTGCCAGCAGTGGGGGGGGGCGTAGCGACACTGAAGCTTTCTTT. The variable domain in full, with the rest retrieved from reference TRBV2 and TRBJ1-1, is EPEVTQTPSHQVTQMGQEVILRCVPISNHLYFYWYRQILGQKVEFLVSFYNNEISEKSEIFDDQFSVERPDGSNFTLKIRSTKLEDSAMYFCASSGGGRSDTEAFFGQGTRLTVV.

The V call is TRBV7-6, the J call TRBJ2-1; TRBD2 aligns across 11 bases. V trimming: 1 base; J trimming: 7 bases; junction bases outside the gene matches: 12. The V gene's germline CDR1 is SGHVS and CDR2 FNYEAQ. The CDR3 contains 18 residues. CDR3 bases: TGTGCCAGCAGCTTAGGTCTAGCGGGAGGCACGGTAGCAAATGAGCAGTTCTTC. It is translated as CASSLGLAGGTVANEQFF.

The chain joins TRBV19 to TRBJ2-6; TRBD1 aligns across 9 bases. Germline V gives CDR1 LNHDA, CDR2 SQIVND (reference sequence). Losses at the gene ends were 5 bases for V and 2 bases for J; bases not matched to a gene: 4. This CDR3 region has 16 residues. The CDR3 coding sequence is TGTGCCAGTAGTTACGGGACAGGGACTGGGGCCAACGTCCTGACTTTC. Its translation is CASSYGTGTGANVLTF.

This CDR3 is CASRATGATFNEQFF. The DNA of the CDR3 is TGTGCCAGCAGGGCGACAGGGGCGACCTTTAATGAGCAGTTCTTC. V usage is TRBV6-5 and J usage is TRBJ2-1, with 8 bases that match TRBD1. Germline V CDR1 and CDR2: MNHEY, SVGAGI. The V segment lost 6 bases and the J segment 7 bases; nucleotides outside the gene matches: 11. This CDR3 comprises 15 residues.

The chain employs TRBV3-1 (or the pseudogene TRBV3-2) and TRBJ1-4, with 7 bases identical to TRBD1. Per germline, CDR1 LGHDT and CDR2 YNNKEL (reference sequence). The CDR3 has 17 residues. V gave up 2 bases and J gave up 11 bases; unmatched junction bases: 17. In DNA form, the CDR3 reads TGTGCCAGCAGCCAACCTCCGACAGGGACCCTTGGTGGGAAACTGTTTTTT. It translates to CASSQPPTGTLGGKLFF.

This clone has only one observation. The CDR3 DNA sequence: TGTGCCAGTAGTGCGGGCGGTAGCTCCTACGAGCAGTACGTC. It translates to CASSAGGSSYEQYV. The chain carries TRBV19 and TRBJ2-7, with a tentative D call TRBD2 (5 bases). Germline loops: CDR1 LNHDA, CDR2 SQIVND (reference sequence). Trimming took 5 bases from V and 0 from J, leaving 11 bases between them. This CDR3 has 14 residues.

The genes are TRBV7-2 and TRBJ2-1, with D possibly TRBD2 on 5 matching bases. Trimming cost V 4 bases and J 2 bases, with 12 bases left between them. Looked up from germline, CDR1 is SGHTA and CDR2 is FQGNSA. CDR3 length equals 15 residues. The DNA for the CDR3 is TGTGCCAGCAGCTCTGGGAGTAACCCCTACAATGAGCAGTTCTTC. Protein: CASSSGSNPYNEQFF.

J is TRBJ1-6 and V is TRBV3-1 (or the pseudogene TRBV3-2), with TRBD1 matching over 7 bases. The CDR3 totals 18 residues. The V gene's germline CDR1 is LGHDT and CDR2 YNNKEL (reference sequence). The junction had 7 bases not matched to a gene; V was cut back by 0 bases and J by 2 bases. The CDR3 region is CASSQDGQGDPYNSPLHF. As DNA, the CDR3 is TGTGCCAGCAGCCAAGACGGGCAGGGGGACCCCTATAATTCACCCCTCCACTTT.

Of note for this clone: Within the sample, other DNA sequences also encode this same CDR3. The chain is built from TRBV6-1 and TRBJ1-2, with a weak D call TRBD1 (6 bases). CDR3 length: 14 residues. The V end lost 1 base, the J end lost 4 bases, and 10 bases lay between the germline ends. Per germline, CDR1 MNHNS and CDR2 SASEGT. The CDR3 reads CASSEGGRGYGYTF. In DNA form, the CDR3 reads TGTGCCAGCAGTGAAGGGGGGCGCGGCTATGGCTACACCTTC.

V usage is TRBV30 and J usage is TRBJ1-6, with 8 positions matching TRBD1. This CDR3 contains 14 residues. The junction had 4 bases not matched to a gene; V was cut back by 1 base and J by 8 bases. The V gene's germline CDR1 is GTSNPN and CDR2 SVGIG (reference sequence). The CDR3 sequence is CAWSDGQGYSPLHF. In DNA form, the CDR3 reads TGTGCCTGGAGTGACGGACAGGGTTATTCACCCCTCCACTTT.

The chain uses TRBV3-1 (or the pseudogene TRBV3-2) and TRBJ1-1, with D possibly TRBD1 on 6 matching bases. The CDR3 runs to 12 residues. V lost 1 base, J lost 13 bases, and 13 bases lay in between. Per germline, CDR1 LGHDT and CDR2 YNNKEL (reference sequence). The CDR3 DNA follows: TGTGCCAGCAGCCAAGTTGGACAGCTTTATTTCTTT. It is translated as CASSQVGQLYFF.

The chain carries TRBV5-1 and TRBJ2-2; weak D call: TRBD2 (8 bases). Trimming took off 3 bases at V and 7 bases at J, with 16 bases between the two ends. Germline assignment: CDR1 SGHRS and CDR2 YFSETQ. The CDR3 length is 15 residues. The CDR3 region has the DNA TGCGCCAGCAGCTCGGGAGGGGGCGTTAACGGGGAGCTGTTTTTT. Translated, it gives CASSSGGGVNGELFF.

The rearrangement links TRBV6-5 to TRBJ1-4, with unresolved D. V was clipped by 7 bases and J by 3 bases, with 12 bases between them. The CDR3 runs 14 residues. Per germline, CDR1 MNHEY and CDR2 SVGAGI. The CDR3 region is CASKSFPANEKLFF. The CDR3 coding sequence is TGTGCCAGCAAATCCTTCCCAGCTAATGAAAAACTGTTTTTT.

V gene TRBV27 combines with J gene TRBJ2-7; the D is unclear. V was trimmed by 5 bases and J by 5 bases, leaving 7 bases between them. The CDR3 runs 11 residues. Germline lookup yields CDR1 MNHEY and CDR2 SMNVEV (reference sequence). This CDR3 is CASSLGDEQYF. In DNA, the CDR3 is TGTGCCAGCAGTCTTGGAGACGAGCAGTACTTC.

V and J are TRBV10-3 and TRBJ2-1, with TRBD1 as a possible D gene (6 bases). The CDR3 sequence is 13 residues long. Germline CDR1 reads ENHRY; CDR2 reads SYGVKD. The germline V and J ends were trimmed by 2 bases and 8 bases, with 10 bases remaining between them. Written as DNA, the CDR3 is TGTGCCATCAGTGAGAGCAGGGGACATGAGCAGTTCTTC. Protein: CAISESRGHEQFF.

The V and J genes are TRBV4-1 and TRBJ1-2, with a tentative D call TRBD1 (6 bases). V dropped 0 bases and J dropped 4 bases, with 15 bases sitting between them. CDR3 length equals 16 residues. CDR1 and CDR2 from the germline V gene are MGHRA and YSYEKL. CDR3 residues: CASSQESRGGFYGYTF. DNA of the CDR3: TGCGCCAGCAGCCAAGAATCCAGAGGGGGATTCTATGGCTACACCTTC.

This sequence joins TRBV5-4 and TRBJ1-6, with D perhaps matching TRBD1 (5 bases). CDR3 length: 14 amino acids. Germline V gene sequence: CDR1 SGHNT, CDR2 YYREEE (reference sequence). V dropped 4 bases and J dropped 9 bases, with 14 bases sitting between them. CDR3 bases: TGTGCCAGCAGCGTGGCAGGGAATGTTTCACCCCTCCACTTT. It specifies CASSVAGNVSPLHF.

The rearrangement links TRBV7-6 to TRBJ2-3; 9 nucleotides match TRBD2. J was trimmed by 4 bases and V by 3 bases; bases with no gene match: 8. Germline V lookup: CDR1 SGHVS, CDR2 FNYEAQ. The CDR3 is 16 residues long. CDR3 residues: CASSLNIAGEADTQYF. The CDR3 DNA is TGTGCCAGCAGCTTGAACATAGCGGGAGAGGCAGATACGCAGTATTTT. The variable domain in full, with the rest retrieved from reference TRBV7-6 and TRBJ2-3, is GAGVSQSPRYKVTKRGQDVALRCDPISGHVSLYWYRQALGQGPEFLTYFNYEAQQDKSGLPNDRFSAERPEGSISTLTIQRTEQRDSAMYRCASSLNIAGEADTQYFGPGTRLTVL.

V gene TRBV19 combines with J gene TRBJ2-1; TRBD1 matches at 9 bases. In germline, CDR1 is LNHDA, CDR2 SQIVND (reference sequence). The CDR3 spans 14 residues. The ends lost 8 bases at V and 4 bases at J; junction bases unmatched: 6. The CDR3 DNA sequence: TGTGCCAGTGGACAGGGGTTGGGGTACAATGAGCAGTTCTTC. This codes for CASGQGLGYNEQFF.

This clone turned up a few times. The genes are TRBV7-9 and TRBJ2-7; the D gene is possibly TRBD2 (5 bases). The CDR3 runs to 11 residues. Germline values: CDR1 SEHNR, CDR2 FQNEAQ (reference sequence). V shed 5 bases and J shed 7 bases, with 9 bases lying between them. The CDR3 region has the DNA TGTGCCAGCAGCCTAACTAGTGAGCAGTACGTC. As protein: CASSLTSEQYV.

The rearrangement links TRBV7-2 to TRBJ2-3; unclear D gene. Germline CDR1 is SGHTA and CDR2 is FQGNSA. This CDR3 spans 15 amino acids. The germline V and J ends were trimmed by 2 bases and 6 bases, with 15 bases remaining between them. The CDR3 region is CASSLPWVGGDTQYF. The DNA of the CDR3 is TGTGCCAGCAGCTTACCCTGGGTCGGCGGCGATACGCAGTATTTT.

This clone has just one count. The chain employs TRBV3-1 (or the pseudogene TRBV3-2) and TRBJ1-5; D remains unclear. Germline V gene lookup returns CDR1 LGHDT and CDR2 YNNKEL (reference sequence). The length of the CDR3 is 16 residues. Trimming cost V 0 bases and J 5 bases, with 14 bases left between them. The CDR3 protein is CASSQDPRGGYQPQHF. CDR3 sequence (DNA): TGTGCCAGCAGCCAAGATCCCCGGGGTGGGTATCAGCCCCAGCATTTT.

V and J are TRBV28 and TRBJ2-1; D is uncertain. This CDR3 has 14 residues. The V gene's germline CDR1 is MDHEN and CDR2 SYDVKM. The V and J ends lost 5 bases and 0 bases respectively, with 8 bases between them. Here the CDR3 reads CASSVEFSYNEQFF. CDR3 nucleotide sequence: TGTGCCAGCAGTGTAGAATTCTCCTACAATGAGCAGTTCTTC.

This sequence joins TRBV14 and TRBJ2-1, with D tentatively TRBD2 (6 bases). The CDR3 is 11 amino acids. The germline V gene encodes CDR1 SGHDN and CDR2 FVKESK. Trimming removed 5 bases at V and 14 bases at J, with 13 bases between. As DNA, the CDR3 is TGTGCCAGCAGCGCGGGGTTTCTGGAGTTCTTC. Protein product: CASSAGFLEFF.

This clone was counted a few times. The chain combines TRBV19 with TRBJ1-1; perhaps TRBD1 as D (5 bases). The CDR3 has 17 amino acids. Deletions cut 2 bases from V and 5 bases from J, with 21 bases between. Per germline, CDR1 LNHDA and CDR2 SQIVND (reference sequence). CDR3 protein: CASSITPLLPGMTEAFF. The DNA for the CDR3 is TGTGCCAGTAGTATAACCCCCCTCCTCCCAGGGATGACTGAAGCTTTCTTT.